One and the same sample provided the 5 T cell receptor beta chains below, sequenced in a study of T cells after yellow fever vaccination. TCRdb itself ran the 5' RACE reads through MiXCR, one entry per CDR3 protein. The top ten hold approximately 2.4% of the sample, which has about 160,000 distinct CDR3 sequences, 6% to 7.5% seen once. Here the sequenced sample was CD4+ T cells sorted from PBMCs, taken 5 days after the first yellow fever vaccination. The receptors shown here come from a man younger than 35 who received the YFV17D yellow fever vaccine.

The table lists this clonotype with many counts. The J gene is TRBJ1-1, the V gene TRBV19; a possible D gene is TRBD1 (5 bases). Trimming stripped 6 bases from V and 6 bases from J, with 11 bases between. The CDR3 loop spans 12 amino acids. The germline gives CDR1 LNHDA, CDR2 SQIVND (reference sequence). In DNA form, the CDR3 reads TGTGCCAGTAGGGCAGGGACGGCTGAAGCTTTCTTT. Translating it yields CASRAGTAEAFF.

The chain links TRBV30 to TRBJ1-2; possible D gene TRBD1, 5 bases. V was pared by 3 bases and J by 0 bases, with 17 bases between. This CDR3 spans 16 amino acids. The germline CDR1 and CDR2 sequences are GTSNPN and SVGIG (reference sequence). CDR3 sequence (DNA): TGTGCCTGGAGATTTTATTTTCAGGGCTCTAACTATGGCTACACCTTC. It specifies CAWRFYFQGSNYGYTF.

This clonotype was seen at least ten times. V and J are TRBV9 and TRBJ1-1, with TRBD1 matching 7 bases. Trimming cost V 0 bases and J 3 bases; bases outside gene matches: 2. The CDR3 runs to 14 residues. CDR1 SGDLS and CDR2 YYNGEE come from the germline V gene. This chain's CDR3 is CASSVGQGDTEAFF. The CDR3 DNA sequence: TGTGCCAGCAGCGTAGGACAGGGAGACACTGAAGCTTTCTTT.

Many counts were recorded for this clonotype. The CDR3 DNA reads TGTGCCAGCAGAGTTGGGGCCGGGGAGCTGTTTTTT. Translation gives CASRVGAGELFF. V is TRBV11-2 and J is TRBJ2-2; D is unclear. Trimming removed 6 bases from V and 6 bases from J, with 8 bases in between. The CDR3 has 12 amino acids. Germline lookup yields CDR1 SGHAT and CDR2 FQNNGV. Looking up the rest from reference TRBV11-2 and TRBJ2-2 gives the full variable domain: EAGVAQSPRYKIIEKRQSVAFWCNPISGHATLYWYQQILGQGPKLLIQFQNNGVVDDSQLPKDRFSAERLKGVDSTLKIQPAKLEDSAVYLCASRVGAGELFFGEGSRLTVL.

The gene calls are TRBV7-3 and TRBJ2-1, with 9 bases aligning to TRBD2. Trimming took 4 bases from V and 1 from J; bases not matched to a gene: 8. This CDR3 contains 17 residues. The germline CDR1 and CDR2 sequences are SGHTA and FQGTGA. CDR3 nucleotide sequence: TGTGCCAGCAGCTCAAAGCCAAGCGGGGGGTCCTACAATGAGCAGTTCTTC. Its protein is CASSSKPSGGSYNEQFF.